This TCR beta chain was sequenced during a study of blood T cell repertoires in COVID-19. About the study: From the United States, Italy and Spain came samples of acute and convalescent COVID-19. From T cells, B-cell-depleted T cells, or PBMCs came the material, which was cDNA or gDNA.

Germline CDR1 is MNHNS and CDR2 is SASEGT. Trimming took 3 bases from V and 2 from J; bases not matched to a gene: 6. The CDR3 is 16 residues long. As originally analysed: Amplification of reference gene primers provided the estimated nucleated cell counts. Generated by immunoSEQ multiplex PCR, the TCRdb table keeps only in-frame clones and is missing some. That table supplies the V and J calls and clone size; D and trimming were determined from the DNA. This table has nearly 40,000 clones, 84% appearing once. This receptor was taken from a man aged 50 to 60 with active or convalescent COVID-19. The sample consisted of peripheral blood. The J gene is TRBJ1-4, the V gene TRBV6-1, with 7 bases identical to TRBD1. This CDR3 is CASSDRQGVTNEKLFF. CDR3 DNA: TGTGCCAGCAGTGACAGACAGGGAGTCACTAATGAAAAACTGTTTTTT.